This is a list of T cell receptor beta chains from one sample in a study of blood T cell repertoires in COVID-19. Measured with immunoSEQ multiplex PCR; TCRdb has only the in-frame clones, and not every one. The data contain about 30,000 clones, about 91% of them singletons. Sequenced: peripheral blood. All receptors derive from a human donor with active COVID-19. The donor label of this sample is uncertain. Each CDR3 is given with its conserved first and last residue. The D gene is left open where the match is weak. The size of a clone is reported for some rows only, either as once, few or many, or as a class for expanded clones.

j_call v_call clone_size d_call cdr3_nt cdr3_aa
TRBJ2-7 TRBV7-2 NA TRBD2 TGTGCCAGCAGCTTACTACTAGCGCCTCACGAGCAGTACTTC CASSLLLAPHEQYF
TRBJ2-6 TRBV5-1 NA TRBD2 TGCGCCAGTTATGCCGGGGGGTCTGGGGCCAACGTCCTGACTTTC CASYAGGSGANVLTF
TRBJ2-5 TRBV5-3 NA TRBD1 TGTGTCGGACAGGGACAGGGCATGGAGACCCAGTACTTC CVGQGQGMETQYF
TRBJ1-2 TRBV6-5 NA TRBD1 TGTGCCAGCAGCCGGGGACAGGGAGGGGGAGGCTACACCTTC CASSRGQGGGGYTF
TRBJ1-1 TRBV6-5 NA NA TGTGCCAGCAGGATAAATGGCGGGGACGGAGCTTTCTTT CASRINGGDGAFF
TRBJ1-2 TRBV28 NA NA TGTGCCAGCAGTTCACGGTACCGGGTTGGCTACACCTTC CASSSRYRVGYTF
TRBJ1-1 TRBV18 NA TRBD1 TGTGCCAGCTCACCTCGTAGGACAGGGGTAGGAGGCACTGAAGCTTTCTTT CASSPRRTGVGGTEAFF
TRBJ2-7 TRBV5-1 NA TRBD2 TGCGCCAGCAGCTCAACTAGCGGGTCCTCCTACGAGCAGTACTTC CASSSTSGSSYEQYF
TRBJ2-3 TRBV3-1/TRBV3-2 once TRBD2 TGTGCCAGCAGCCCCACTAGCGGGCGCACAGATACGCAGTATTTT CASSPTSGRTDTQYF
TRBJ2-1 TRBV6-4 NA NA TGTGCCAGCAGTGTATATGAACCGGGAACACGGCGTCGAGGTGAGCAGTTCTTC CASSVYEPGTRRRGEQFF
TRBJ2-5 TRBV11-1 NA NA TGTGCCAGCAGCCTATCGACTATGGTGACGGAGACCCAGTACTTC CASSLSTMVTETQYF
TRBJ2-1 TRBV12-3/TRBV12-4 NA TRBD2 TGTGCCAGCAGGGCTAGCGGGAACAATGAGCAGTTCTTC CASRASGNNEQFF
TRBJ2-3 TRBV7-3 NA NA TGTGCCAGCAGCCGCCGGGGTGGCACAGATACGCAGTATTTT CASSRRGGTDTQYF
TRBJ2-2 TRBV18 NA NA TGTGCCAGCTCACCAATGCAGGTCGGCAACACCGGGGAGCTGTTTTTT CASSPMQVGNTGELFF
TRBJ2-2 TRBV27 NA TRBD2 TGTGCCAGCAGTTCCATGGGGACTAGCGGGAGGTTAAGCGGGGAGCTGTTTTTT CASSSMGTSGRLSGELFF
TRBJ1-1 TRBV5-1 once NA TGCGCCAGCAGCTTGGGTCGCTTCCGGGGGACTGAAGCTTTCTTT CASSLGRFRGTEAFF
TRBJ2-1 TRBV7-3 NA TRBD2 TGTGCCAGCAGCTTAATGACTAGCGGGGGGCCTTCCTACAATGAGCAGTTCTTC CASSLMTSGGPSYNEQFF
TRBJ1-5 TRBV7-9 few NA TGTGCCAGCAGCTGGGGGGAGAATCAGCCCCAGCATTTT CASSWGENQPQHF
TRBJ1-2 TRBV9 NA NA TGTGCCAGCAGCTTAGGGAAATCGGGACTTCGGCGGGATGGCTACACCTTC CASSLGKSGLRRDGYTF
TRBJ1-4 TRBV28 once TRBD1 TGTGCCAGCAGTTCTACAGGGGGAGCTAATGAAAAACTGTTTTTT CASSSTGGANEKLFF
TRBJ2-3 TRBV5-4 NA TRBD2 TGTGCCAGCAGCCCGGGGGGTAGCGGGAGGAACACAGATACGCAGTATTTT CASSPGGSGRNTDTQYF
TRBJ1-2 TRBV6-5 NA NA TGTGCCAGCAGCCTGACATATGGCTACACCTTC CASSLTYGYTF
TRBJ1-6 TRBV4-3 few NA TGCGCCAGCAGCCCATGGAGGGGGGGCCCGGCCCTCCACTTT CASSPWRGGPALHF
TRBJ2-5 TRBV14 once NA TGTGCCAGCAGCCAAGGGCGGCAAGAGACCCAGTACTTC CASSQGRQETQYF
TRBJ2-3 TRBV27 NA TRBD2 TGTGCCAGCAGTAATAGGGGACTAGCACCCGATACGCAGTATTTT CASSNRGLAPDTQYF
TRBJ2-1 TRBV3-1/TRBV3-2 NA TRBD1 TGTGCCAGCAGCCGAAGGACAGGGCCAAACAATGAGCAGTTCTTC CASSRRTGPNNEQFF
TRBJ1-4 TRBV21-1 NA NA TGTGCCAGCAGCAAATATACAGGGAATCTCGAAAAACTGTTTTTT CASSKYTGNLEKLFF
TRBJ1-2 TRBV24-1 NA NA TGTGCCACCAGTGAGGGGGGGACTAACTATGGCTACACCTTC CATSEGGTNYGYTF
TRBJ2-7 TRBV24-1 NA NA TGTGCCACCAGTCCAGGGAACTCCTACGAGCAGTACTTC CATSPGNSYEQYF
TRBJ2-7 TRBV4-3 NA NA TGCGCCAGCAGCCAAGATGTGGCGGCCGATTCCTACGAGCAGTACTTC CASSQDVAADSYEQYF
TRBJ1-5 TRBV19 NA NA TGTGCCAGTAGTATTTACAGGGAGGGTAGCAATCAGCCCCAGCATTTT CASSIYREGSNQPQHF
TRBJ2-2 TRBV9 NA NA TGTGCCAGCAGCGTAGACGGGACGAACACCGGGGAGCTGTTTTTT CASSVDGTNTGELFF
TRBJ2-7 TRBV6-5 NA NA TGTGCCAGCAAACAGGGCCACGAGCAGTACTTC CASKQGHEQYF
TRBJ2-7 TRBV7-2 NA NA TGTGCCAGTCGGGGGGCGAGCGGGTACGAGCAGTACTTC CASRGASGYEQYF
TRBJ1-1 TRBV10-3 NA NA TGTGCCATCAGTGAGTTGGACAGACACACTGAAGCTTTCTTT CAISELDRHTEAFF
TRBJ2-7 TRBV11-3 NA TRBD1 TGTGCCAGCAGCTTAGGAGGGACAGGGGGCCTGGCCGAGCAGTACTTC CASSLGGTGGLAEQYF
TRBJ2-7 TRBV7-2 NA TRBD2 TGTGCCAGCCGGGGGGGAACAGGTTTGGACTACGAGCAGTACTTC CASRGGTGLDYEQYF
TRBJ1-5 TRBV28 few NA TGTGCCAGCCACAGGTCCAATCAGCCCCAGCATTTT CASHRSNQPQHF
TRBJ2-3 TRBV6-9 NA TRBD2 TGTGCCAGCACTCTCTGGGGAGCGGGGGGCCCCCGAAGCACAGATACGCAGTATTTT CASTLWGAGGPRSTDTQYF
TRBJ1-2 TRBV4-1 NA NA TGCGCCAGCAGCCAAGATACAGGGTGGGGCTACACCTTC CASSQDTGWGYTF
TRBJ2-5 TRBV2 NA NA TGTGCCAGCAGTAGACTGATTCAAGAGACCCAGTACTTC CASSRLIQETQYF
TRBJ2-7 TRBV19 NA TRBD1 TGTGCCAGTGGCAAGGACAGGGGAGCCTACGAGCAGTACTTC CASGKDRGAYEQYF
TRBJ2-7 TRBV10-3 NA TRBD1 TGTGCCATCAGTGAGTCCGGGACAGGGATCCACGAGCAGTACTTC CAISESGTGIHEQYF
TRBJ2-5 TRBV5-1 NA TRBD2 TGCGCCAGCAGCTGGGGAGCGGGAGGGGAAGAGACCCAGTACTTC CASSWGAGGEETQYF
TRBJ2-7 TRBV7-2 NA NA TGTGCCAGCAGCCCGGTAGGGGTGGAGGGCGAGCAGTACTTC CASSPVGVEGEQYF
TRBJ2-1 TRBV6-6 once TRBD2 TGTGCCAGCTGCTCCACTAGCGGGAGAATAAATGAGCAGTTCTTC CASCSTSGRINEQFF